This T cell receptor beta chain derives from a study of T cell repertoires in ileal Crohn's disease. About the study: Patients had a median approximately 7.8-year disease duration, and over 30% were active smokers. About half of patients got postoperative therapy: roughly 12 thiopurines, around 20 anti-TNF.

The protocol was immunoSEQ multiplex PCR, while the TCRdb copy is restricted to in-frame clones and leaves out a portion. Among about 13,000 clones, about two thirds were seen once, and the ten largest hold over 8.5%. The CDR3 is made up of 15 amino acids. V shed 7 bases and J 0 bases; nucleotides not matched to a gene: 5. Germline V gives CDR1 MNHNY, CDR2 SVGAGI (reference sequence). The time point was: neoterminal ileum biopsy at postoperative endoscopy, about 6 months after surgery. This chain links TRBV6-6 with TRBJ2-5; 10 positions agree with TRBD1. This receptor was obtained from an adult with Crohn's disease. Sequenced: ileal tissue. The CDR3 spells CASKPGQGYQETQYF. CDR3 DNA sequence: TGTGCCAGCAAACCGGGACAGGGGTACCAAGAGACCCAGTACTTC.